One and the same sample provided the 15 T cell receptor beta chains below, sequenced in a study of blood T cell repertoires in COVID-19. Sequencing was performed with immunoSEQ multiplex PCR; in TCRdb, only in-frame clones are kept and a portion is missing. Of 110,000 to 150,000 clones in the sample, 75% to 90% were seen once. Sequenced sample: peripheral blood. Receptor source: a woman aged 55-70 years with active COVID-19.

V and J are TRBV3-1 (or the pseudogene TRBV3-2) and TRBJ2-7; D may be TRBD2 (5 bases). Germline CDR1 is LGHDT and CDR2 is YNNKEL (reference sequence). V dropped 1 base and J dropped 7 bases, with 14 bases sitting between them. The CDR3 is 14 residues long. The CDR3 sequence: CASSQVLEWEEQYF. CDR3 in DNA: TGTGCCAGCAGCCAAGTCCTAGAATGGGAGGAGCAGTACTTC.

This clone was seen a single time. The CDR3 bases are TGCGCCAGCAGCTTCTACAGGGGGTTCCAAGAGACCCAGTACTTC. Protein product: CASSFYRGFQETQYF. The chain links TRBV5-1 to TRBJ2-5; 8 positions match TRBD1. Germline V CDR1 and CDR2: SGHRS, YFSETQ. J gave up 1 base and V 2 bases, and 4 bases lay outside the gene matches. CDR3 length: 15 residues.

The CDR3 loop reads CASSLVSRLAGDEQFF. The CDR3 DNA reads TGCGCCAGCAGCTTGGTGTCACGGCTAGCGGGGGATGAGCAGTTCTTC. The gene calls are TRBV5-1 and TRBJ2-1, with 10 bases matching TRBD2. Germline values: CDR1 SGHRS, CDR2 YFSETQ. The CDR3 runs 16 residues. The V segment lost 0 bases and the J segment 8 bases; nucleotides outside the gene matches: 8. The full variable domain, with the rest looked up from reference TRBV5-1 and TRBJ2-1, is KAGVTQTPRYLIKTRGQQVTLSCSPISGHRSVSWYQQTPGQGLQFLFEYFSETQRNKGNFPGRFSGRQFSNSRSEMNVSTLELGDSALYLCASSLVSRLAGDEQFFGPGTRLTVL.

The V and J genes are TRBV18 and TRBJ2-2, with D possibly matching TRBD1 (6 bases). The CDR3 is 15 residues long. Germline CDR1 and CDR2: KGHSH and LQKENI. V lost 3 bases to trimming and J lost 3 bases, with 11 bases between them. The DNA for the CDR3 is TGTGCCAGCTCACCGGTTCAGGGGTACACCGGGGAGCTGTTTTTT. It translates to CASSPVQGYTGELFF. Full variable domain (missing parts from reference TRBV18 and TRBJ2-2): NAGVMQNPRHLVRRRGQEARLRCSPMKGHSHVYWYRQLPEEGLKFMVYLQKENIIDESGMPKERFSAEFPKEGPSILRIQQVVRGDSAAYFCASSPVQGYTGELFFGEGSRLTVL.

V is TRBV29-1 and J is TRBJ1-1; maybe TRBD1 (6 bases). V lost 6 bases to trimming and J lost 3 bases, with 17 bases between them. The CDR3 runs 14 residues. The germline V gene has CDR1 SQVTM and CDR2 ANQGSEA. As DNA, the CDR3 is TGCAGCGTCGGGAACAGGGTGGCGGACACTGAAGCTTTCTTT. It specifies CSVGNRVADTEAFF.

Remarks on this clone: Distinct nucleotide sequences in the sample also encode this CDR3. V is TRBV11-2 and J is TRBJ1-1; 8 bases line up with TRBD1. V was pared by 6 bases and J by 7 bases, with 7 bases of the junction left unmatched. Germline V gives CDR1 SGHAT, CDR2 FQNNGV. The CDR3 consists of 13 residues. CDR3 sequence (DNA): TGTGCCAGCAGTCCCGGACAGGGCAGTGAAGCTTTCTTT. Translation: CASSPGQGSEAFF.

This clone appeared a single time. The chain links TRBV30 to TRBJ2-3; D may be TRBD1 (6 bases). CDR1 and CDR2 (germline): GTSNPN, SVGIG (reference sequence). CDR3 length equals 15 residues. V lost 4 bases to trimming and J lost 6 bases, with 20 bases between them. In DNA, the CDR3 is TGTGCCTGGACCTTACCCAACAGGGCCGTGGATACGCAGTATTTT. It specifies CAWTLPNRAVDTQYF.

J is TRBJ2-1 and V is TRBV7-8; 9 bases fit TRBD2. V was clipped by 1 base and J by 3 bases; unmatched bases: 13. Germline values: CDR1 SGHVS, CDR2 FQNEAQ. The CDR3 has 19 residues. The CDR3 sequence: CASSLEAAGNSGSYNEQFF. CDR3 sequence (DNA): TGTGCCAGCAGCTTAGAGGCTGCGGGAAATAGCGGGAGCTACAATGAGCAGTTCTTC. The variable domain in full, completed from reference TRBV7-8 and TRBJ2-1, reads GAGVSQSPRYKVAKRGQDVALRCDPISGHVSLFWYQQALGQGPEFLTYFQNEAQLDKSGLPSDRFFAERPEGSVSTLKIQRTQQEDSAVYLCASSLEAAGNSGSYNEQFFGPGTRLTVL.

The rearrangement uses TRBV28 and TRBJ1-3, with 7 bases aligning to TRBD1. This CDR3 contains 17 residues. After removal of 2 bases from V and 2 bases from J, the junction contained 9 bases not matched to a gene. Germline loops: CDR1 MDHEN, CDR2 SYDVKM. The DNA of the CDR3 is TGTGCCAGCAGTTTAGGAGGGACAGCGCAAACTGGAAACACCATATATTTT. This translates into CASSLGGTAQTGNTIYF.

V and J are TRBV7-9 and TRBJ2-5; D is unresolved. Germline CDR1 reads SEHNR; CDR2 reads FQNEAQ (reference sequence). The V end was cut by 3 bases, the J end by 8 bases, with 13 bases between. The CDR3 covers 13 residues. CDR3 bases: TGTGCCAGCAGCTTGGGCCATGAGAGTACCCAGTACTTC. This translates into CASSLGHESTQYF.

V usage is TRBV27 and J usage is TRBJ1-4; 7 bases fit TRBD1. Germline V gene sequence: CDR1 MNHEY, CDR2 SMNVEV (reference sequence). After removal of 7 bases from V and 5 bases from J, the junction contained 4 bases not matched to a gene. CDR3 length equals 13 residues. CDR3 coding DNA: TGTGCCAGCACGTCGACAGGGAATGAAAAACTGTTTTTT. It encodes CASTSTGNEKLFF.

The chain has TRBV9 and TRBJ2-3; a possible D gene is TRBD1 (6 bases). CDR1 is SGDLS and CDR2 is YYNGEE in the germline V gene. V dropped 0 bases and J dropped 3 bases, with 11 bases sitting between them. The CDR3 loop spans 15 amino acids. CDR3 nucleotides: TGTGCCAGCAGCGTAGATGGGGGCTGGACAGATACGCAGTATTTT. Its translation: CASSVDGGWTDTQYF.

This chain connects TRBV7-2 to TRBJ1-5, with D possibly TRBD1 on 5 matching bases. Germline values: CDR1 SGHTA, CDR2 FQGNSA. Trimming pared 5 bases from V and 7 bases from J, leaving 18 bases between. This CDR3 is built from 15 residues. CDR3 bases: TGTGCCAGCAGCCCCACGGCAGGGTCAGGACAGCCCCAGCATTTT. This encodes CASSPTAGSGQPQHF.

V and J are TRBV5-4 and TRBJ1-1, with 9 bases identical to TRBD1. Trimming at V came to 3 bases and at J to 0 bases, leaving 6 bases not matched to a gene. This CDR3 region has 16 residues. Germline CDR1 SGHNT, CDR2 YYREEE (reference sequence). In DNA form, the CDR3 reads TGTGCCAGCAGCTCGGGGACAGGGTGGGTGAACACTGAAGCTTTCTTT. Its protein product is CASSSGTGWVNTEAFF.

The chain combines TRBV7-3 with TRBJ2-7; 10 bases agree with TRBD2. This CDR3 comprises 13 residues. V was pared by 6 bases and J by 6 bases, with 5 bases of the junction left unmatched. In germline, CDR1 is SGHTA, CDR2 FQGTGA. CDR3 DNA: TGTGCCAGCAGTTCTGGACTAGCGGCCGAGCAGTACTTC. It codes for CASSSGLAAEQYF.